This TCR beta chain emerged from a study of shared clonotypes between healthy human individuals. Study at large: The study used three CD4 naive, three CD4 memory, two CD8 naive and one CD8 memory plate per donor.

The assay was carried out at the deep level. This table comes from immunoSEQ multiplex PCR, and its TCRdb copy is limited to in-frame clones, with some not included. Of about 1 million clones listed, about 75% are singletons. About this clone itself: Antigen: not known.

The CDR3 is 14 residues long. V dropped 5 bases and J dropped 6 bases, with 16 bases sitting between them. Germline V gives CDR1 LGHNA, CDR2 YNFKEQ. Study conclusions and caveats: The study found lower generation probabilities in non-shared clonotypes than in those shared by all four donors.

The sequenced sample consisted of memory CD4+ T cells sorted from blood. Regarding subset: CD45RA-negative fraction. The sequence was collected from a man younger than 35 in good health. The chain has TRBV4-2 and TRBJ1-2; no clear D gene. The DNA of the CDR3 is TGTGCCAGCAGCTCTAGGGTGGAGGGTAATGGCTACACCTTC. Translating gives CASSSRVEGNGYTF.